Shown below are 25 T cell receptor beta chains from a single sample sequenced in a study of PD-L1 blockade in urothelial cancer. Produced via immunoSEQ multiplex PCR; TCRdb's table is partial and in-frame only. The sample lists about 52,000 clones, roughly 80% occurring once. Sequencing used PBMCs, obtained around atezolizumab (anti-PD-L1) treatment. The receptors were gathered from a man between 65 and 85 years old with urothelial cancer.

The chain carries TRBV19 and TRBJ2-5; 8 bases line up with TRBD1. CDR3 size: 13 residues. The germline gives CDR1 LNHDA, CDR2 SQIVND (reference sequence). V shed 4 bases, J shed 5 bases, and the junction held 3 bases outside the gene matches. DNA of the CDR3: TGTGCCAGTAGTAGACAGGGGAGGGAGACCCAGTACTTC. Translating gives CASSRQGRETQYF. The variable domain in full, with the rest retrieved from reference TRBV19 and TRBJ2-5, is DGGITQSPKYLFRKEGQNVTLSCEQNLNHDAMYWYRQDPGQGLRLIYYSQIVNDFQKGDIAEGYSVSREKKESFPLTVTSAQKNPTAFYLCASSRQGRETQYFGPGTRLLVL.

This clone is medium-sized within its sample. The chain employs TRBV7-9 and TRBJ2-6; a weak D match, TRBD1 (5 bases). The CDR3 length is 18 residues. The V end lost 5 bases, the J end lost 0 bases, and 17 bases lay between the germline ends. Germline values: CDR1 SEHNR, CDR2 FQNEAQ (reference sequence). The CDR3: CASSEIDGQSSGANVLTF. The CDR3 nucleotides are TGTGCCAGCAGCGAGATTGACGGACAATCCTCTGGGGCCAACGTCCTGACTTTC.

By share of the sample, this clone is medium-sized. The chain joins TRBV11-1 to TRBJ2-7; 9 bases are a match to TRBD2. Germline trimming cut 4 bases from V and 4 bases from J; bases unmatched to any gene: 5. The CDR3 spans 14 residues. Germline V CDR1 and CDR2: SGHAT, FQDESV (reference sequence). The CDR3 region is CASSSGTSSYEQYF. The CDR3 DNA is TGTGCCAGCAGCTCCGGGACTAGCTCATACGAGCAGTACTTC.

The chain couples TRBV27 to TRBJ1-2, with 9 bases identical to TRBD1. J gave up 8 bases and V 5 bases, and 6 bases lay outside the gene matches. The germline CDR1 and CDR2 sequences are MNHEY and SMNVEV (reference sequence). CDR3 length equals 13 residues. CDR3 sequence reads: CASSPGTGRGYTF. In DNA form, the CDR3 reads TGTGCCAGCAGTCCCGGGACAGGGAGAGGCTACACCTTC.

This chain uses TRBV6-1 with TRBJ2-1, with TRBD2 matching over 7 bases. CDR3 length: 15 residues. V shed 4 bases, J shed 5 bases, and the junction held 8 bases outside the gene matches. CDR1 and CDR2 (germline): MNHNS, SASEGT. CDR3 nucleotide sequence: TGTGCCAGCAGTGGTGGGACTAAACCAGACAATGAGCAGTTCTTC. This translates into CASSGGTKPDNEQFF.

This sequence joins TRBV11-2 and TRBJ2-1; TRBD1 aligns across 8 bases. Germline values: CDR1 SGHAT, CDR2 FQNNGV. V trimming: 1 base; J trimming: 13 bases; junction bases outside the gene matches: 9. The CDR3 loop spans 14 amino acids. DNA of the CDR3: TGTGCCAGCAGCTTAGCCCAGGGGGCTACTAGTCAGTTCTTC. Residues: CASSLAQGATSQFF.

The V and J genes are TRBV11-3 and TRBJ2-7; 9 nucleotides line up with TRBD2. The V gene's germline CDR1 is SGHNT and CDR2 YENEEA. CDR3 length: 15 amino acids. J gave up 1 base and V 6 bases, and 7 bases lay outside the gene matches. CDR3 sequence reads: CASSIGTSTSYEQYF. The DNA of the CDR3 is TGTGCCAGCAGTATCGGGACTAGCACATCCTACGAGCAGTACTTC.

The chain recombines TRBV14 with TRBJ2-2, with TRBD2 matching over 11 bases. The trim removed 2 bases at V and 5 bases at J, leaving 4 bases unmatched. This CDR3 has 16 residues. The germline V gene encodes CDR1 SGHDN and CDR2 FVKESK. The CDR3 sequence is CASSQTSGSGTGELFF. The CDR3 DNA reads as TGTGCCAGCAGCCAAACTAGCGGGAGTGGGACCGGGGAGCTGTTTTTT.

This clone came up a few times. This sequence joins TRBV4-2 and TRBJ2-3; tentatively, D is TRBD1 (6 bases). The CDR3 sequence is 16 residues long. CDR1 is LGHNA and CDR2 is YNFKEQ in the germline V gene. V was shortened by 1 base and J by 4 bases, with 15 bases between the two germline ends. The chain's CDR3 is CASSQVGQGQADTQYF. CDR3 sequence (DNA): TGTGCCAGCAGCCAAGTGGGGCAGGGGCAAGCAGATACGCAGTATTTT.

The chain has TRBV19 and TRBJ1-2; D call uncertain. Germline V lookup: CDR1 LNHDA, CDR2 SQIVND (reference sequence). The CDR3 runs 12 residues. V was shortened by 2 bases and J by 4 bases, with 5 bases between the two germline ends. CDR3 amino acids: CASSISGYGYTF. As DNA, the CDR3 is TGTGCCAGTAGTATAAGCGGCTATGGCTACACCTTC. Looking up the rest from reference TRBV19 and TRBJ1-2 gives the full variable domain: DGGITQSPKYLFRKEGQNVTLSCEQNLNHDAMYWYRQDPGQGLRLIYYSQIVNDFQKGDIAEGYSVSREKKESFPLTVTSAQKNPTAFYLCASSISGYGYTFGSGTRLTVV.

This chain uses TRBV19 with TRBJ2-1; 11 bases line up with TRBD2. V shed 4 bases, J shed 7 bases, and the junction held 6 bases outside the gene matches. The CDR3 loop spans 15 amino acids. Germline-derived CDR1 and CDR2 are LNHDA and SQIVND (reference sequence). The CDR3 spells CASSNLAGGLNEQFF. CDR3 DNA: TGTGCCAGTAGTAATTTAGCGGGGGGGCTGAATGAGCAGTTCTTC. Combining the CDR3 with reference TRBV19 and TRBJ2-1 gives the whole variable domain DGGITQSPKYLFRKEGQNVTLSCEQNLNHDAMYWYRQDPGQGLRLIYYSQIVNDFQKGDIAEGYSVSREKKESFPLTVTSAQKNPTAFYLCASSNLAGGLNEQFFGPGTRLTVL.

The CDR3 loop is CASSIRGAGGNQPQHF. In nucleotides, the CDR3 is TGTGCCAGTAGTATCCGTGGGGCAGGGGGCAATCAGCCCCAGCATTTT. The chain carries TRBV19 and TRBJ1-5; a weak D match, TRBD1 (6 bases). This CDR3 has 16 amino acids. CDR1 and CDR2 from the germline V gene are LNHDA and SQIVND (reference sequence). V shed 3 bases and J shed 2 bases, with 14 bases lying between them.

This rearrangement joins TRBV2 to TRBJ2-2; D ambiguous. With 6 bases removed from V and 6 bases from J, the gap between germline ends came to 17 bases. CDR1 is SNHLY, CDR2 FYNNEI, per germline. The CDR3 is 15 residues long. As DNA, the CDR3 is TGTGCCAGCAGGGATTCGACGGGTGTCTCCGGGGAGCTGTTTTTT. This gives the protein CASRDSTGVSGELFF.

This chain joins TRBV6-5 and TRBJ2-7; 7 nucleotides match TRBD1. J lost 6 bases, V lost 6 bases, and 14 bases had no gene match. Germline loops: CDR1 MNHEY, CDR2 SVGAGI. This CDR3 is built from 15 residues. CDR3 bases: TGTGCCAGCAGCTCACCCCGACAGGGTTCTCCCGAGCAGTACTTC. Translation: CASSSPRQGSPEQYF.

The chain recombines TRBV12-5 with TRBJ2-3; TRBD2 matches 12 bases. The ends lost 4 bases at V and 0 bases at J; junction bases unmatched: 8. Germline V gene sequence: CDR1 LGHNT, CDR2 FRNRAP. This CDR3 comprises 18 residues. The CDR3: CASGSSSGGAISTDTQYF. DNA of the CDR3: TGTGCTAGTGGTTCATCTAGCGGGGGGGCTATAAGCACAGATACGCAGTATTTT.

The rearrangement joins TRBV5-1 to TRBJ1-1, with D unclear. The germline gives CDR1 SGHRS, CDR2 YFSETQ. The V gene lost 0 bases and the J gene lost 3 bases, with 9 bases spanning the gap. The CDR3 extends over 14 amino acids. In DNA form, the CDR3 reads TGCGCCAGCAGCTTGGCTGCCGGAGACACTGAAGCTTTCTTT. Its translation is CASSLAAGDTEAFF.

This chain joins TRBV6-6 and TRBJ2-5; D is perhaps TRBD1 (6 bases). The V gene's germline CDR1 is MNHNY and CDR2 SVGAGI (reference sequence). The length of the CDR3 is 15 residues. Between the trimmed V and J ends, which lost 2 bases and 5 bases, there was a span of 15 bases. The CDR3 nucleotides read TGTGCCAGCAGTTACGGGCAGGGGAGAGCGGAGACCCAGTACTTC. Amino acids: CASSYGQGRAETQYF.

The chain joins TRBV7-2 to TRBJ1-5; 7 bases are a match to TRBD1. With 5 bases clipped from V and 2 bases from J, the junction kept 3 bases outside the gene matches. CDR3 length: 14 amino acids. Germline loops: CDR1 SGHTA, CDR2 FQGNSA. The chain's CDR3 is CASSPGQGNQPQHF. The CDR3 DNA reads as TGTGCCAGCAGCCCAGGACAGGGCAATCAGCCCCAGCATTTT.

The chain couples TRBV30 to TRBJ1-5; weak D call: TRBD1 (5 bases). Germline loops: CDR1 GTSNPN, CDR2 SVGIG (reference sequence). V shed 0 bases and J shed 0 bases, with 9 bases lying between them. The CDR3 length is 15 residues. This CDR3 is CAWSVQGASNQPQHF. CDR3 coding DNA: TGTGCCTGGAGTGTACAAGGGGCTAGCAATCAGCCCCAGCATTTT.

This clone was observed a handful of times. CDR3 residues: CASSVDPTGIDTQYF. The CDR3 DNA follows: TGTGCCAGCAGCGTGGACCCGACAGGGATAGATACGCAGTATTTT. J is TRBJ2-3 and V is TRBV9; TRBD1 matches at 7 bases. Losses at the gene ends were 2 bases for V and 5 bases for J; bases not matched to a gene: 8. CDR3 length: 15 amino acids. Germline V gives CDR1 SGDLS, CDR2 YYNGEE.

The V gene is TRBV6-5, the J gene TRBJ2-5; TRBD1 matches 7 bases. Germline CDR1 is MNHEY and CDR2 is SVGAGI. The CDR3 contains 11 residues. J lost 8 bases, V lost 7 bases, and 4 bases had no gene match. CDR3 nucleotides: TGTGCCAGCAACAGGGGTGATACCCAGTACTTC. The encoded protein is CASNRGDTQYF.

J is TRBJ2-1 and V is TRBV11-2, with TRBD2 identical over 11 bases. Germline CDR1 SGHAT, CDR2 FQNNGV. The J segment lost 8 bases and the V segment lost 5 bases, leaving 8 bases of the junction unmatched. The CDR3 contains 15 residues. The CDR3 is CASSPTSGSIDEQFF. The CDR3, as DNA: TGTGCCAGCAGCCCTACTAGCGGGAGTATCGATGAGCAGTTCTTC.

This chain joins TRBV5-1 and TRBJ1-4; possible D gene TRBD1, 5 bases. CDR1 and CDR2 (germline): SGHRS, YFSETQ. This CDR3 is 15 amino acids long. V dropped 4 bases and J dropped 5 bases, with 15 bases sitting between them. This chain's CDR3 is CASSLMGQENEKLFF. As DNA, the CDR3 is TGCGCCAGCAGCCTTATGGGGCAAGAAAATGAAAAACTGTTTTTT.

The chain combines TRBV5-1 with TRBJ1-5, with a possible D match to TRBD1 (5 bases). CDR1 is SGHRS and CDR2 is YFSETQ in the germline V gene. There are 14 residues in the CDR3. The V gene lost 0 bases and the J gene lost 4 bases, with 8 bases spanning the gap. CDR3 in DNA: TGCGCCAGCAGCTTGGGGGGCAGTAATCAGCCCCAGCATTTT. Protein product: CASSLGGSNQPQHF.

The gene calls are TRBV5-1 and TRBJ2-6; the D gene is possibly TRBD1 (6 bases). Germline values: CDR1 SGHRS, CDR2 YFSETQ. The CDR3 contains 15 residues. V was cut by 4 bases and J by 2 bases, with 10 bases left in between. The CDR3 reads CASSDAGAGANVLTF. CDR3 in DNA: TGCGCCAGCAGCGACGCAGGGGCTGGGGCCAACGTCCTGACTTTC.